These 19 T cell receptor beta chains share one sample of origin, sequenced in a study of patients and donors after allogeneic stem cell transplantation. TCRdb analysed the RT-PCR reads with MiXCR anew, one entry per CDR3 protein. The table lists 200,000 to 250,000 distinct CDR3 sequences, over 30% of them singletons. Sequencing was performed on blood, either unsorted or a sorted T cell fraction (not recorded which). The receptors derive from a human donor who was either an allogeneic HSCT recipient or a stem cell or donor lymphocyte infusion donor (not recorded which). It is not recorded whose cells these are; they may come from a transplant donor.

This clonotype came up many times. This rearrangement joins TRBV4-2 to TRBJ2-7; 9 bases fit TRBD2. CDR1 and CDR2 from the germline V gene are LGHNA and YNFKEQ. With 3 bases clipped from V and 0 bases from J, the junction kept 6 bases outside the gene matches. The length of the CDR3 is 16 residues. This CDR3 reads CASSQVAGESSYEQYF. CDR3 nucleotides: TGTGCCAGCAGCCAGGTAGCGGGGGAGAGCTCCTACGAGCAGTACTTC.

The V gene is TRBV5-1, the J gene TRBJ2-7; 9 positions agree with TRBD1. CDR3 size: 14 residues. The germline gives CDR1 SGHRS, CDR2 YFSETQ. Trimming took 0 bases from V and 7 from J; bases not matched to a gene: 5. CDR3 nucleotide sequence: TGCGCCAGCAGCTTGGACAGGGGGCTGAAAGAGCAGTACTTC. Translating gives CASSLDRGLKEQYF.

CDR3 loop: CALRAGATDTQYF. For the CDR3, the DNA is TGTGCTCTAAGGGCAGGGGCCACAGATACGCAGTATTTT. The chain carries TRBV10-3 and TRBJ2-3; D is perhaps TRBD1 (6 bases). CDR1 is ENHRY, CDR2 SYGVKD, per germline. The CDR3 is 13 residues long.

The genes are TRBV7-6 and TRBJ2-1, with 15 bases identical to TRBD2. Germline V CDR1 and CDR2: SGHVS, FNYEAQ. The CDR3 totals 17 residues. The V segment lost 6 bases and the J segment 4 bases; nucleotides outside the gene matches: 7. Here the CDR3 reads CASRPGTSGGFYNEQFF. The CDR3 DNA is TGTGCCAGCAGACCTGGGACTAGCGGGGGGTTTTACAATGAGCAGTTCTTC.

In this sample, this clonotype turned up a few times. The V gene is TRBV27, the J gene TRBJ1-1; possibly TRBD1 for D (5 bases). This CDR3 is built from 15 residues. Trimming removed 1 base from V and 0 bases from J, with 9 bases in between. From germline, CDR1 is MNHEY and CDR2 SMNVEV (reference sequence). The CDR3 loop is CASSLYAGLNTEAFF. CDR3 coding DNA: TGTGCCAGCAGTTTATATGCGGGGCTGAACACTGAAGCTTTCTTT.

The chain links TRBV6-2 or TRBV6-3 to TRBJ1-4, with no clear D. Germline V gene lookup returns CDR1 MNHEY and CDR2 SVGEGT. With 5 bases removed from V and 8 bases from J, the gap between germline ends came to 12 bases. This CDR3 is 13 amino acids long. The CDR3 DNA follows: TGTGCCAGCAGTCGTGGGAGAGGCGAAAAACTGTTTTTT. It specifies CASSRGRGEKLFF.

The rearrangement uses TRBV27 and TRBJ1-6; 9 nucleotides line up with TRBD1. Per the germline V gene, CDR1 is MNHEY and CDR2 is SMNVEV (reference sequence). The CDR3 is 15 amino acids. The junction had 10 bases not matched to a gene; V was cut back by 6 bases and J by 10 bases. CDR3 DNA sequence: TGTGCCAGCAGGTTGGGACAGGGTGAATGGTCACCCCTCCACTTT. Protein product: CASRLGQGEWSPLHF.

This clonotype was seen more than once but under ten times. This CDR3 reads CASSDSGQYYTF. The DNA for the CDR3 is TGTGCCAGCAGTGACTCGGGACAGTACTACACCTTC. The chain recombines TRBV25-1 with TRBJ1-2; TRBD1 matches 7 bases. Germline CDR1 and CDR2: MGHDK and SYGVNS. The V segment lost 3 bases and the J segment 10 bases; nucleotides outside the gene matches: 5. The CDR3 sequence is 12 residues long.

In DNA form, the CDR3 reads TGTGCCACCAGCAGAGATGAGGCAGGGGGCCCAACTAACTATGGCTACACCTTC. This gives the protein CATSRDEAGGPTNYGYTF. This chain links TRBV15 with TRBJ1-2, with TRBD1 matching 8 bases. The CDR3 covers 18 residues. The ends lost 0 bases at V and 0 bases at J; junction bases unmatched: 9. Germline lookup yields CDR1 LNHNV and CDR2 YYDKDF (reference sequence).

The V and J genes are TRBV3-1 and TRBJ2-2; 9 positions agree with TRBD1. With 4 bases clipped from V and 4 bases from J, the junction kept 10 bases outside the gene matches. Germline lookup yields CDR1 LGHDT and CDR2 YNNKEL (reference sequence). There are 17 residues in the CDR3. The CDR3 DNA follows: TGTGCCAGCAGCCGTAACAACAGGGGGCGCGTCACCGGGGAGCTGTTTTTT. This encodes CASSRNNRGRVTGELFF.

The chain uses TRBV29-1 and TRBJ2-3, with D maybe TRBD2 (6 bases). The V end was cut by 5 bases, the J end by 6 bases, with 15 bases between. This CDR3 comprises 13 residues. Germline loops: CDR1 SQVTM, CDR2 ANQGSEA. The CDR3 protein is CSVSQTSPDTQYF. For the CDR3, the DNA is TGCAGCGTTAGCCAGACTAGTCCTGATACGCAGTATTTT.

The rearrangement links TRBV7-9 to TRBJ2-7; TRBD2 agrees at 7 bases. Germline loops: CDR1 SEHNR, CDR2 FQNEAQ (reference sequence). This CDR3 is built from 13 residues. The junction had 3 bases not matched to a gene; V was cut back by 1 base and J by 6 bases. CDR3 DNA sequence: TGTGCCAGCAGCTTAGGAGGGAGGGGCGAGCAGTACTTC. Translating gives CASSLGGRGEQYF.

At least ten counts were recorded for this clonotype. J is TRBJ1-1 and V is TRBV6-5, with D unresolved. Trimming removed 2 bases at V and 1 base at J, with 8 bases between. The CDR3 spans 14 residues. Germline V gene data show CDR1 as MNHEY and CDR2 as SVGAGI. CDR3 nucleotide sequence: TGTGCCAGCAGTTACGCCGACAAGAACACTGAAGCTTTCTTT. Translation gives CASSYADKNTEAFF.

This clonotype was recorded a few times. The rearrangement joins TRBV20-1 to TRBJ1-6; no clear D. The CDR3 spans 14 residues. V was pared by 0 bases and J by 10 bases, with 13 bases between. Looked up from germline, CDR1 is DFQATT and CDR2 is SNEGSKA (reference sequence). This CDR3 is CSARDPAARSPLHF. For the CDR3, the DNA is TGCAGTGCTAGAGATCCGGCAGCGAGGTCACCCCTCCACTTT.

The chain couples TRBV7-6 to TRBJ2-5, with unresolved D. V lost 3 bases and J 3 bases, leaving 11 bases between the germline ends. CDR3 length: 14 amino acids. The germline V gene encodes CDR1 SGHVS and CDR2 FNYEAQ. CDR3 residues: CASSLEFWEETQYF. The CDR3 nucleotides are TGTGCCAGCAGCTTGGAATTTTGGGAAGAGACCCAGTACTTC.

This clonotype turned up a few times. V gene TRBV4-3 combines with J gene TRBJ1-1, with a possible D match to TRBD1 (6 bases). CDR1 and CDR2 (germline): LGHNA, YSLEER. The CDR3 spans 17 residues. With 2 bases removed from V and 0 bases from J, the gap between germline ends came to 16 bases. The CDR3 sequence is CASSQIRQVDMNTEAFF. The CDR3 DNA sequence: TGCGCCAGCAGCCAAATCCGACAGGTTGACATGAACACTGAAGCTTTCTTT.

V is TRBV28 and J is TRBJ1-1; D unclear. CDR3 length: 13 residues. V shed 3 bases and J shed 3 bases, with 8 bases lying between them. Germline V gene data show CDR1 as MDHEN and CDR2 as SYDVKM. In DNA form, the CDR3 reads TGTGCCAGCAGTTTCTTGGTGGACACTGAAGCTTTCTTT. Translation gives CASSFLVDTEAFF.

This clonotype came up a few times. The rearrangement links TRBV28 to TRBJ1-4, with D possibly being TRBD1 (6 bases). The ends were cut back, 7 bases at V and 3 bases at J, with 21 bases in the middle. Germline values: CDR1 MDHEN, CDR2 SYDVKM. There are 17 residues in the CDR3. Here the CDR3 reads CASTTGGALVANEKLFF. The CDR3 nucleotides read TGTGCCAGCACTACTGGGGGCGCGCTGGTGGCTAATGAAAAACTGTTTTTT.

This clonotype was observed a few times. This chain links TRBV24-1 with TRBJ2-3, with D unclear. The CDR3 runs 16 residues. V lost 0 bases, J lost 2 bases, and 11 bases lay in between. Per germline, CDR1 KGHDR and CDR2 SFDVKD. CDR3 DNA: TGTGCCACCAGTGATTTGCGGAGTGGGTACACAGATACGCAGTATTTT. Encoded protein: CATSDLRSGYTDTQYF.